The T cell receptor (beta chain) under discussion was sequenced for a study of response to subunit inactivated influenza vaccine. CDR3 length: 14 residues. Per the germline V gene, CDR1 is SEHNR and CDR2 is FQNEAQ (reference sequence). The V end was cut by 2 bases, the J end by 1 base, with 8 bases between. Each CDR3 protein gets one entry after TCRdb re-called the RT-PCR reads with MiXCR. The sample lists 500,000 or so distinct CDR3 sequences; 16% were seen once. General observations from the study: Authors suggested seasonal influenza vaccinations each recruit few new T cells.

This clonotype was detected only a few times. Its cognate antigen is unknown. The receptor was derived from a man aged 45-69 years who received an inactivated influenza vaccine. The material sequenced was CD4+ T cells sorted from PBMCs, taken around 25 months after vaccination. The V call is TRBV7-9, the J call TRBJ1-2; D possibly corresponds to TRBD1 (5 bases). CDR3 region: CASSLQGFNYGYTF. The CDR3 DNA reads as TGTGCCAGCAGCTTACAGGGTTTTAACTATGGCTACACCTTC.